This T cell receptor beta chain was obtained from a study of CD8+ T cells in alopecia areata. Study at large: A 6-month off-drug phase came after tofacitinib, which had lasted 6 to 18 months. Study results and caveats: Scalp samples also yield sequences from resident alphabeta T cells of normal skin.

Treatment defined: oral pan-JAK inhibitor, 5-10 mg twice daily. Patients with alopecia areata provided lesional scalp punch biopsies as well as peripheral blood. This clone was counted only a few times. What it binds is unknown. After isolation, RNA underwent reverse transcription to generate cDNA as the sequencing template. TCRdb's copy holds only in-frame clones and misses some; the assay was immunoSEQ multiplex PCR. The sample holds some 110,000 clones, approximately 59% seen once. The TCR originated in a human donor with alopecia areata. The sequencing used CD8+ T cells sorted from blood, collected at week 4, from a patient treated with tofacitinib.

The CDR3 DNA reads as TGTGCCAGCAGAAACGGGGGGTTCAATGAGCAGTTCTTC. It yields the protein CASRNGGFNEQFF. V is TRBV6-5 and J is TRBJ2-1, with TRBD2 matching over 7 bases. CDR1 is MNHEY, CDR2 SVGAGI, per germline. J lost 6 bases, V lost 6 bases, and 5 bases had no gene match. This CDR3 has 13 residues.